Following are 18 T cell receptor beta chains from one sample sequenced in a study of blood T cells in healthy people across ages. The authors ran a second PCR of about 6 to 11 cycles using a sample-barcoded 5' primer and a J-beta primer mix. In TCRdb, the 5' RACE reads were re-called with MiXCR into one record per CDR3 protein. The data show 1.5 million to 2 million distinct CDR3 sequences, about 39% seen once. Material for sequencing was blood. Receptors were obtained from a human donor in good health.

The chain is built from TRBV29-1 and TRBJ2-1, with 7 bases lining up with TRBD1. Germline CDR1 SQVTM, CDR2 ANQGSEA. The CDR3 has 16 residues. V gave up 8 bases and J gave up 7 bases; unmatched junction bases: 20. The CDR3 is CSSVQADRELLNEQFF. The CDR3 nucleotides are TGCAGCTCTGTACAGGCCGACAGGGAGCTCCTAAATGAGCAGTTCTTC.

This clonotype was detected only a few times. The chain has TRBV20-1 and TRBJ1-5, with D uncertain. CDR1 and CDR2 (germline): DFQATT, SNEGSKA (reference sequence). The CDR3 extends over 16 amino acids. Trimming pared 3 bases from V and 4 bases from J, leaving 19 bases between. The CDR3 here is CSASLPIEGGNQPQHF. As DNA, the CDR3 is TGCAGTGCTAGCCTCCCTATAGAGGGCGGTAATCAGCCCCAGCATTTT.

This rearrangement joins TRBV7-9 to TRBJ1-2, with a weak D call TRBD1 (5 bases). This CDR3 spans 14 amino acids. The germline V gene encodes CDR1 SEHNR and CDR2 FQNEAQ (reference sequence). V lost 7 bases, J lost 2 bases, and 14 bases lay in between. DNA of the CDR3: TGTGCCAGCAAGAAGACAGACTCCAACTATGGCTACACCTTC. This encodes CASKKTDSNYGYTF.

The J gene is TRBJ1-2, the V gene TRBV6-2 or TRBV6-3; TRBD1 agrees at 7 bases. The CDR3 is made up of 15 amino acids. CDR1 is MNHEY and CDR2 is SVGEGT in the germline V gene. Trimming took 6 bases from V and 0 from J; bases not matched to a gene: 7. CDR3 region: CASRRGQSSNYGYTF. CDR3 DNA: TGTGCCAGCAGACGGGGACAGTCTTCTAACTATGGCTACACCTTC.

This clonotype was recorded a few times. V and J are TRBV2 and TRBJ1-5; possibly TRBD1 for D (6 bases). CDR1 SNHLY and CDR2 FYNNEI come from the germline V gene. The CDR3 covers 13 residues. The ends were cut back, 8 bases at V and 7 bases at J, with 15 bases in the middle. The CDR3 region has the DNA TGTGCCAGCTTACGGGACAAGGGACAGCCCCAGCATTTT. Encoded protein: CASLRDKGQPQHF.

This chain connects TRBV27 to TRBJ2-1; D remains ambiguous. The V end lost 4 bases, the J end lost 10 bases, and 14 bases lay between the germline ends. Germline-derived CDR1 and CDR2 are MNHEY and SMNVEV (reference sequence). The CDR3 runs 13 residues. The CDR3: CASSSTSHYEQFF. DNA of the CDR3: TGTGCCAGCAGTTCAACCTCCCACTACGAGCAGTTCTTC.

The chain employs TRBV4-2 and TRBJ2-3; 11 bases are a match to TRBD2. The length of the CDR3 is 17 residues. From germline, CDR1 is LGHNA and CDR2 YNFKEQ. The junction had 7 bases not matched to a gene; V was cut back by 2 bases and J by 3 bases. The CDR3 is CASSQRLASGGTDTQYF. CDR3 nucleotides: TGTGCCAGCAGCCAAAGACTCGCTAGCGGGGGGACAGATACGCAGTATTTT.

The rearrangement uses TRBV6-2 or TRBV6-3 and TRBJ2-4, with D possibly called TRBD1 or TRBD2 (5 bases each). Germline values: CDR1 MNHEY, CDR2 SVGEGT. Trimming took 7 bases from V and 7 from J, leaving 17 bases between them. The length of the CDR3 is 14 residues. CDR3 protein: CASNSGTLRNIQYF. CDR3 DNA: TGTGCCAGCAATTCGGGGACCCTTCGGAACATTCAGTACTTC.

The table lists this clonotype with a few counts. The chain joins TRBV4-1 to TRBJ2-3; D ambiguous. This CDR3 is 13 amino acids long. Germline CDR1 is MGHRA and CDR2 is YSYEKL. Trimming stripped 4 bases from V and 5 bases from J, with 10 bases between. The CDR3 DNA follows: TGCGCCAGCAGCCGCGACATTGGAGATACGCAGTATTTT. It translates to CASSRDIGDTQYF.

This clonotype has a handful of counts. The rearrangement links TRBV9 to TRBJ2-4; TRBD2 aligns across 9 bases. Germline CDR1 is SGDLS and CDR2 is YYNGEE. V gave up 0 bases and J gave up 9 bases; unmatched junction bases: 10. This CDR3 is 16 amino acids long. CDR3 amino acids: CASSVGLAGIMAIQYF. DNA for the CDR3: TGTGCCAGCAGCGTAGGGCTAGCGGGGATCATGGCCATTCAGTACTTC.

This clonotype was observed a handful of times. This chain links TRBV18 with TRBJ1-4; D is possibly TRBD1 (5 bases). This CDR3 region has 14 residues. Germline CDR1 reads KGHSH; CDR2 reads LQKENI. Trimming removed 5 bases at V and 4 bases at J, with 11 bases between. In DNA, the CDR3 is TGTGCCAGCTCAGGCACAGGCAGTAATGAAAAACTGTTTTTT. This codes for CASSGTGSNEKLFF.

This chain links TRBV6-2 or TRBV6-3 with TRBJ2-1, with 9 bases that match TRBD2. The CDR3 loop spans 16 amino acids. Germline CDR1 and CDR2: MNHEY and SVGEGT. V dropped 7 bases and J dropped 3; count of bases not matched to a gene: 10. The CDR3 nucleotides read TGTGCCAGCACTCCCCTAGCGGGGCATTTCTACAATGAGCAGTTCTTC. Protein product: CASTPLAGHFYNEQFF.

The gene calls are TRBV4-1 and TRBJ2-7, with D tentatively TRBD1 (6 bases). CDR3 length: 15 amino acids. V lost 3 bases and J 5 bases, leaving 17 bases between the germline ends. Germline values: CDR1 MGHRA, CDR2 YSYEKL. CDR3 amino acids: CASSHHPGTPNEQYF. In DNA, the CDR3 is TGCGCCAGCAGCCACCACCCAGGGACACCGAACGAGCAGTACTTC.

This clonotype was picked up a small number of times. The V gene is TRBV12-3 or TRBV12-4, the J gene TRBJ2-3, with D perhaps given as TRBD1 or TRBD2 (5 bases each). This CDR3 is built from 14 residues. The V and J ends lost 6 bases and 1 base respectively, with 11 bases between them. The DNA of the CDR3 is TGTGCCAGCAGGGCAAGGGACGGCACAGATACGCAGTATTTT. Translating gives CASRARDGTDTQYF.

At least ten counts were recorded for this clonotype. This chain joins TRBV4-1 and TRBJ2-7, with 8 bases matching TRBD1. The germline V gene has CDR1 MGHRA and CDR2 YSYEKL. The CDR3 contains 15 residues. V gave up 4 bases and J gave up 0 bases; unmatched junction bases: 5. The chain's CDR3 is CASSRDRGLSYEQYF. CDR3 DNA sequence: TGCGCCAGCAGCCGAGACAGGGGCCTCTCCTACGAGCAGTACTTC.

This clonotype was seen only a few times. In nucleotides, the CDR3 is TGCGCCAGCAGCTTGTATCCTTCAGATACGCAGTATTTT. Translation gives CASSLYPSDTQYF. The genes are TRBV5-1 and TRBJ2-3; D not certain. The germline CDR1 and CDR2 sequences are SGHRS and YFSETQ. CDR3 length equals 13 residues. With 1 base removed from V and 4 bases from J, the gap between germline ends came to 7 bases. Full variable domain (missing parts from reference TRBV5-1 and TRBJ2-3): KAGVTQTPRYLIKTRGQQVTLSCSPISGHRSVSWYQQTPGQGLQFLFEYFSETQRNKGNFPGRFSGRQFSNSRSEMNVSTLELGDSALYLCASSLYPSDTQYFGPGTRLTVL.

This chain links TRBV12-3 or TRBV12-4 with TRBJ2-2; D may match TRBD1 or TRBD2 (6 bases each). The V gene lost 4 bases and the J gene lost 3 bases, with 21 bases spanning the gap. The CDR3 is 18 amino acids. The CDR3 bases are TGTGCCAGCAGTTACCCGCCTCCGGGGGCGCCTTACACCGGGGAGCTGTTTTTT. Amino acid sequence: CASSYPPPGAPYTGELFF.

This clonotype showed up just a few times. The rearrangement joins TRBV6-6 to TRBJ2-1, with 7 bases fitting TRBD1. This CDR3 comprises 15 residues. Germline CDR1 and CDR2: MNHNY and SVGAGI (reference sequence). V dropped 6 bases and J dropped 5; count of bases not matched to a gene: 10. CDR3 protein: CASSATGTANNEQFF. The CDR3 DNA follows: TGTGCCAGCAGCGCCACCGGGACAGCTAACAATGAGCAGTTCTTC.